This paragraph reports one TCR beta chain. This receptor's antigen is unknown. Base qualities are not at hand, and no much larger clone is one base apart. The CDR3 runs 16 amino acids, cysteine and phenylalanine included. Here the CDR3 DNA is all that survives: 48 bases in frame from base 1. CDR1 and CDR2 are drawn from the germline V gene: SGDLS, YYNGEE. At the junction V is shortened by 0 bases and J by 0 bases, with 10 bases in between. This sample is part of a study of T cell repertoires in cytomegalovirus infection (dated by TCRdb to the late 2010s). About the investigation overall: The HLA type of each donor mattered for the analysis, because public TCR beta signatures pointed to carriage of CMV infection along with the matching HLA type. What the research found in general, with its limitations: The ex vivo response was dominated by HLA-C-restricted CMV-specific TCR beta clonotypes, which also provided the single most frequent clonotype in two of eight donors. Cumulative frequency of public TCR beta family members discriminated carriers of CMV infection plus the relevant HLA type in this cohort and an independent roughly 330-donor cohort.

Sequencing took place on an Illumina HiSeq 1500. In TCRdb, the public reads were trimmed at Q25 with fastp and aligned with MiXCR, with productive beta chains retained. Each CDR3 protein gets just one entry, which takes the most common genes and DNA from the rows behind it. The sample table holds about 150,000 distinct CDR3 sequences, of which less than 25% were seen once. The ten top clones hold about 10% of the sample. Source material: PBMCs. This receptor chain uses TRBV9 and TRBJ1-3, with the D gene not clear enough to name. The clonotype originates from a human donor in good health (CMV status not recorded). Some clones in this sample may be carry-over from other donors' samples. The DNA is TGTGCCAGCAGCGTAGGGGCAGCCATCTCTGGAAACACCATATATTTT. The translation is CASSVGAAISGNTIYF.